This T cell receptor beta chain was profiled in a study of blood T cell repertoires in COVID-19. Whole-study context: Nucleic acid was either cDNA or gDNA, and it came from T cells, B-cell-depleted T cells, or PBMCs.

Germline CDR1 LGHDT, CDR2 YNNKEL (reference sequence). The CDR3 covers 14 residues. Losses at the gene ends were 2 bases for V and 8 bases for J; bases not matched to a gene: 8. Source study methods: How many nucleated cells were present was estimated from reference gene primer amplification. Here immunoSEQ multiplex PCR was the method, and the copy in TCRdb shows in-frame clones only, minus some. The V and J calls and the clone size are those of that table, but D and trimming were determined from the DNA. This table holds about 190,000 clones, about 90% found once. Specimen: peripheral blood. The sequence was collected from a man aged 45-65 years with acute or convalescent COVID-19. The chain is built from TRBV3-1 (or the pseudogene TRBV3-2) and TRBJ1-2; TRBD1 matches at 7 bases. The CDR3 loop reads CASSQPDRNGGYTF. DNA for the CDR3: TGTGCCAGCAGCCAACCGGACAGGAACGGAGGCTACACCTTC.